The 8 T cell receptor beta chains below come from one sample, sequenced in a study of cytomegalovirus exposure and HLA in healthy donors. The study ran its PCR with 60 Vbeta and 13 Jbeta primers. TCRdb's table, derived via immunoSEQ multiplex PCR, lists solely in-frame clones and lacks some. The repertoire holds about 170,000 clones, with roughly 82% as singletons. Sequences were obtained from PBMCs. Every receptor here comes from a girl between 10 and 17 years old in good health and CMV-seropositive.

This chain uses TRBV5-4 with TRBJ2-5; 10 nucleotides line up with TRBD2. The CDR3 is 17 residues long. Trimming removed 0 bases from V and 0 bases from J; junction bases left unmatched: 5. Germline values: CDR1 SGHNT, CDR2 YYREEE (reference sequence). Here the CDR3 reads CASSLGDTSGDQETQYF. For the CDR3, the DNA is TGTGCCAGCAGCTTGGGAGATACTAGCGGGGACCAAGAGACCCAGTACTTC.

The rearrangement joins TRBV7-9 to TRBJ2-4; 8 bases are a match to TRBD1. Germline lookup yields CDR1 SEHNR and CDR2 FQNEAQ (reference sequence). The V segment lost 1 base and the J segment 0 bases; nucleotides outside the gene matches: 8. The CDR3 has 18 residues. CDR3 DNA sequence: TGTGCCAGCAGCTTAGGACAGGGGTCGACTCTAGCCAAAAACATTCAGTACTTC. Its translation: CASSLGQGSTLAKNIQYF.

This sequence joins TRBV6-6 and TRBJ1-5; unclear D gene. V shed 4 bases and J shed 3 bases, with 16 bases lying between them. This CDR3 is built from 16 residues. Germline CDR1 is MNHNY and CDR2 is SVGAGI (reference sequence). CDR3 bases: TGTGCCAGCAGTTCCCCAAGTTTTGGGCACAATCAGCCCCAGCATTTT. Its translation is CASSSPSFGHNQPQHF.

This sequence joins TRBV13 and TRBJ2-5; 7 bases agree with TRBD2. The better agreement between TRBJ2-7 and the DNA end casts doubt on the J call. Per germline, CDR1 PRHDT and CDR2 FYEKMQ (reference sequence). The CDR3 spans 15 residues. In nucleotides, the CDR3 is TGTGCCAGCAGCTTAGGGACTAGCCGTCACTACGAGCAGTACTTC. It specifies CASSLGTSRHYEQYF.

This chain joins TRBV11-3 and TRBJ1-1, with a weak D call TRBD1 (5 bases). The V and J ends lost 4 bases and 8 bases respectively, with 14 bases between them. The CDR3 is 13 residues long. Germline CDR1 SGHNT, CDR2 YENEEA. CDR3 protein: CASSSTREGEAFF. The CDR3 DNA reads TGTGCCAGCAGCTCCACCAGGGAAGGGGAAGCTTTCTTT.

The chain combines TRBV6-5 with TRBJ1-1; 8 bases align to TRBD1. Germline V gene lookup returns CDR1 MNHEY and CDR2 SVGAGI. Trimming cost V 4 bases and J 4 bases; bases outside gene matches: 8. The CDR3 is 15 residues long. This chain's CDR3 is CASSSPGQASTEAFF. The CDR3 bases are TGTGCCAGCAGTTCCCCGGGACAGGCGAGCACTGAAGCTTTCTTT.

The chain employs TRBV27 and TRBJ2-1; TRBD2 matches at 12 bases. The ends lost 6 bases at V and 7 bases at J; junction bases unmatched: 10. Germline CDR1 reads MNHEY; CDR2 reads SMNVEV (reference sequence). CDR3 size: 16 residues. The CDR3 loop reads CASRSQLAGGWNEQFF. CDR3 bases: TGTGCCAGCAGGTCACAACTAGCGGGGGGCTGGAATGAGCAGTTCTTC.

The genes are TRBV4-1 and TRBJ2-7; 10 bases fit TRBD2. The V segment lost 2 bases and the J segment 3 bases; nucleotides outside the gene matches: 7. The CDR3 covers 16 residues. Germline CDR1 reads MGHRA; CDR2 reads YSYEKL. The CDR3 loop is CASSQFSPSGGYEQYF. The DNA for the CDR3 is TGCGCCAGCAGCCAATTTTCCCCTAGCGGGGGCTACGAGCAGTACTTC.